This passage covers 10 T cell receptor beta chains from one sample sequenced in a study of resident and recirculating memory T cells in vitiligo. Using immunoSEQ multiplex PCR, the repertoire was profiled, and TCRdb retains in-frame clones only, with some absent. The repertoire holds 40,000 to 50,000 clones, with about nine tenths as singletons. The sequencing sample was made of blood. These TCRs come from a male donor with vitiligo.

V usage is TRBV7-3 and J usage is TRBJ2-3; 8 nucleotides match TRBD1. The ends lost 4 bases at V and 7 bases at J; junction bases unmatched: 7. Germline CDR1 SGHTA, CDR2 FQGTGA. CDR3 length: 14 amino acids. CDR3 coding DNA: TGTGCCAGCAGCTACGCGACAGGGGTATATACGCAGTATTTT. This codes for CASSYATGVYTQYF.

The rearrangement joins TRBV5-1 to TRBJ2-1, with 8 bases lining up with TRBD2. This CDR3 has 14 amino acids. Germline V CDR1 and CDR2: SGHRS, YFSETQ. After removal of 0 bases from V and 8 bases from J, the junction contained 4 bases not matched to a gene. CDR3 loop: CASSLDGGAYEQFF. The CDR3 region has the DNA TGCGCCAGCAGCTTGGACGGGGGGGCCTATGAGCAGTTCTTC.

The chain recombines TRBV6-6 with TRBJ2-3, with D possibly matching TRBD1 (5 bases). The V gene's germline CDR1 is MNHNY and CDR2 SVGAGI (reference sequence). V was pared by 1 base and J by 4 bases, with 12 bases between. The CDR3 sequence is 15 residues long. CDR3 protein: CASSYWGVGSDTQYF. The CDR3 coding sequence is TGTGCCAGCAGTTACTGGGGCGTAGGGTCAGATACGCAGTATTTT.

The chain recombines TRBV9 with TRBJ1-3; perhaps TRBD1 as D (5 bases). The CDR3 is 16 amino acids. CDR1 and CDR2 from the germline V gene are SGDLS and YYNGEE. V shed 1 base and J shed 3 bases, with 14 bases lying between them. The CDR3 reads CASSVKTDFVGNTIYF. DNA for the CDR3: TGTGCCAGCAGCGTAAAGACAGACTTCGTTGGAAACACCATATATTTT.

This rearrangement joins TRBV10-3 to TRBJ2-1; a possible D gene is TRBD1 (5 bases). Germline V CDR1 and CDR2: ENHRY, SYGVKD. Trimming took off 6 bases at V and 7 bases at J, with 16 bases between the two ends. This CDR3 has 14 amino acids. CDR3: CAIRRQGLPNEQFF. In nucleotides, the CDR3 is TGTGCCATCAGGAGGCAGGGTTTACCTAATGAGCAGTTCTTC.

The genes are TRBV7-2 and TRBJ1-3, with no clear D. Germline CDR1 reads SGHTA; CDR2 reads FQGNSA. Trimming removed 2 bases from V and 0 bases from J, with 8 bases in between. This CDR3 has 15 residues. The CDR3 DNA reads as TGTGCCAGCAGCTTAAAGACATCCTCTGGAAACACCATATATTTT. Its protein product is CASSLKTSSGNTIYF.

The CDR3 region is CASSFLGPATGELFF. Written as DNA, the CDR3 is TGTGCCAGCAGCTTCTTGGGGCCTGCCACCGGGGAGCTGTTTTTT. V usage is TRBV5-6 and J usage is TRBJ2-2, with D maybe TRBD1 (5 bases). The CDR3 is made up of 15 amino acids. Trimming shortened V by 2 bases and J by 4 bases, and 12 bases separated the two germline ends. Germline CDR1 is SGHDT and CDR2 is YYEEEE.

The chain uses TRBV6-5 and TRBJ1-1; D is perhaps TRBD1 (5 bases). The CDR3 has 13 amino acids. Germline assignment: CDR1 MNHEY and CDR2 SVGAGI. The ends were cut back, 6 bases at V and 4 bases at J, with 12 bases in the middle. The CDR3 loop is CASRIGGFTEAFF. The CDR3 coding sequence is TGTGCCAGCAGAATCGGGGGTTTCACTGAAGCTTTCTTT.

The chain employs TRBV25-1 and TRBJ1-2; tentative D call: TRBD1 (6 bases). The CDR3 extends over 14 amino acids. Deletions cut 2 bases from V and 6 bases from J, with 13 bases between. Germline CDR1 MGHDK, CDR2 SYGVNS. The DNA for the CDR3 is TGTGCCAGCAGTGAAGACAGGTACTTCGATGGCTACACCTTC. Translating gives CASSEDRYFDGYTF.

The chain employs TRBV30 and TRBJ2-5, with a weak D call TRBD2 (7 bases). This CDR3 is built from 14 residues. Per germline, CDR1 GTSNPN and CDR2 SVGIG (reference sequence). Trimming pared 3 bases from V and 2 bases from J, leaving 13 bases between. DNA of the CDR3: TGTGCCTGGAGGTCGCGGGGGCTACAAGAGACCCAGTACTTC. This translates into CAWRSRGLQETQYF.